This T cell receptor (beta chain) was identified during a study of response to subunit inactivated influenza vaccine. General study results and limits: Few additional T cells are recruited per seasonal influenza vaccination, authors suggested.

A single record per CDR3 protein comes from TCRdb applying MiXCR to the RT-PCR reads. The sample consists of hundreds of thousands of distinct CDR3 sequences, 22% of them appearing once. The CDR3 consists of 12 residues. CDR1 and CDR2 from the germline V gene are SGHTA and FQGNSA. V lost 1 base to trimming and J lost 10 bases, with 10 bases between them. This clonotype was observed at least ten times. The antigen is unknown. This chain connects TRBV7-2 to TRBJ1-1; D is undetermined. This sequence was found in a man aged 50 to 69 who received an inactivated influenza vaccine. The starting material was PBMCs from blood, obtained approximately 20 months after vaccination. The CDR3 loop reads CASSLDFQRAFF. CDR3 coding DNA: TGTGCCAGCAGCTTAGACTTCCAGAGAGCTTTCTTT.